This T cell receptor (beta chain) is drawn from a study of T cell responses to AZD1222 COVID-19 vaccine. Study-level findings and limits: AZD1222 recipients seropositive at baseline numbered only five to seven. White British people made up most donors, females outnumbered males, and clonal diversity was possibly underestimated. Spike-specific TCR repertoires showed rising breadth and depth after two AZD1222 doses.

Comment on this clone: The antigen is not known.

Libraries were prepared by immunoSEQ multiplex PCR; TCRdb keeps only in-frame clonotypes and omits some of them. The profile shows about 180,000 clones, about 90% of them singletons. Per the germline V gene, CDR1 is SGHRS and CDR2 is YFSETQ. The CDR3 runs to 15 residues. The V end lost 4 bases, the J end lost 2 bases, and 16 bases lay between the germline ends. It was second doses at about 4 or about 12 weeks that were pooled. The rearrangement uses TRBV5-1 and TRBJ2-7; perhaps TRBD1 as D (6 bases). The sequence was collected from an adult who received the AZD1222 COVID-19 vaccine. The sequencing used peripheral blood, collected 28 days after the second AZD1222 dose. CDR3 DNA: TGCGCCAGCAGCCCCAGCCCCAGGGACACCTACGAGCAGTACTTC. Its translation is CASSPSPRDTYEQYF.